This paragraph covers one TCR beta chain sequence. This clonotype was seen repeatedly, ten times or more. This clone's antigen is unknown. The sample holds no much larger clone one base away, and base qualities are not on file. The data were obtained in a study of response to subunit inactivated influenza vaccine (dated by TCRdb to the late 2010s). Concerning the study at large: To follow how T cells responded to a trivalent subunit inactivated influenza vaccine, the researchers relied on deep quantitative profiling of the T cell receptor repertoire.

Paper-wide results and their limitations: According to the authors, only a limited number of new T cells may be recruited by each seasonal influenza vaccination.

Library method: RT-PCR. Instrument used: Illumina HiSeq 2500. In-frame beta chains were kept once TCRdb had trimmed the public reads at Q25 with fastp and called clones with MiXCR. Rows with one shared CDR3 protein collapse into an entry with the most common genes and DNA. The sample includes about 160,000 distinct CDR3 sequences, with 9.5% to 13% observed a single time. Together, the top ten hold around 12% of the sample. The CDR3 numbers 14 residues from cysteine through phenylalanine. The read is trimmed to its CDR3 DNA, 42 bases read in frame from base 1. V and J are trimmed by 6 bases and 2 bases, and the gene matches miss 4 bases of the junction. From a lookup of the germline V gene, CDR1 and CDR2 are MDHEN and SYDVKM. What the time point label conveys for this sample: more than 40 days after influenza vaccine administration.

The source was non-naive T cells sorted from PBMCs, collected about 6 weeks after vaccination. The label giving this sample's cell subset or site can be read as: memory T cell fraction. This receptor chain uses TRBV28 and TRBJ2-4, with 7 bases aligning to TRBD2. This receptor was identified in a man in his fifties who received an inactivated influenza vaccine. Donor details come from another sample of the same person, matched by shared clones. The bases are TGTGCCAGCAGGGGAGCGGGATCCAAAAACATTCAGTACTTC. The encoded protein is CASRGAGSKNIQYF.